A single sample gave rise to the 13 T cell receptor beta chains below, sequenced in a study of T-cell reconstitution after alpha-beta-depleted transplantation in children. Unique molecular identifiers were built into the TCRbeta library. In TCRdb, the PCR reads were re-called with MiXCR into one record per CDR3 protein. The sample shows 500,000 or so distinct CDR3 sequences, more than 9.5% of them seen only once. The specimen was PBMCs, mostly from graft donor cells, collected 180 days after TCRalphabeta/CD19-depleted stem cell transplant. The receptors were sampled from a female patient aged 2 to 10 who had a stem cell transplant for aplastic anemia, so the T cells may come from the graft donor.

V gene TRBV7-3 combines with J gene TRBJ2-7; unclear D gene. Germline lookup yields CDR1 SGHTA and CDR2 FQGTGA. V lost 1 base, J lost 5 bases, and 6 bases lay in between. This CDR3 has 12 amino acids. The DNA for the CDR3 is TGTGCCAGCAGCTTAATAGACCACGAGCAGTACTTC. It yields the protein CASSLIDHEQYF.

There are a few counts of this clonotype. This chain connects TRBV5-1 to TRBJ2-1, with 7 bases aligning to TRBD2. CDR1 is SGHRS, CDR2 YFSETQ, per germline. This CDR3 has 14 residues. J gave up 8 bases and V 3 bases, and 8 bases lay outside the gene matches. The CDR3, as DNA: TGCGCCAGCAGCTCTCGGCGGGAGCACGATGAGCAGTTCTTC. As protein: CASSSRREHDEQFF. The full variable domain, rest sourced from reference TRBV5-1 and TRBJ2-1, is KAGVTQTPRYLIKTRGQQVTLSCSPISGHRSVSWYQQTPGQGLQFLFEYFSETQRNKGNFPGRFSGRQFSNSRSEMNVSTLELGDSALYLCASSSRREHDEQFFGPGTRLTVL.

The chain carries TRBV3-1 and TRBJ1-1; weak D call: TRBD1 (5 bases). Looked up from germline, CDR1 is LGHDT and CDR2 is YNNKEL (reference sequence). The CDR3 spans 13 residues. The V and J ends lost 0 bases and 10 bases respectively, with 12 bases between them. CDR3 sequence (DNA): TGTGCCAGCAGCCAAGATGGGCAGGGTCGAGCTTTCTTT. Translation: CASSQDGQGRAFF.

The chain links TRBV2 to TRBJ1-5; D gene unclear. V lost 3 bases, J lost 7 bases, and 4 bases lay in between. Per the germline V gene, CDR1 is SNHLY and CDR2 is FYNNEI. This CDR3 region has 11 residues. The CDR3 reads CASSDGQPQHF. CDR3 nucleotides: TGTGCCAGCAGTGACGGGCAGCCCCAGCATTTT.

This clonotype was found a few times. The chain employs TRBV7-3 and TRBJ2-1, with no clear D. V lost 3 bases and J lost 8, with 8 bases in between. CDR1 is SGHTA and CDR2 is FQGTGA in the germline V gene. The CDR3 loop spans 12 amino acids. CDR3 nucleotide sequence: TGTGCCAGCAGCTTCTCTGCGGATGAGCAGTTCTTC. It translates to CASSFSADEQFF.

J is TRBJ2-3 and V is TRBV7-7; 9 nucleotides align to TRBD2. V was clipped by 1 base and J by 6 bases; unmatched bases: 8. The CDR3 contains 16 residues. CDR1 SSHAT and CDR2 FNYEAQ come from the germline V gene (reference sequence). CDR3 DNA: TGTGCCAGCAGCTTAGGTACCCTAGCGGGGTCGGATACGCAGTATTTT. Translation: CASSLGTLAGSDTQYF.

This clonotype appeared many times. The chain is built from TRBV28 and TRBJ2-1; no definite D call. CDR3 size: 12 residues. Deletions cut 8 bases from V and 12 bases from J, with 17 bases between. CDR1 MDHEN and CDR2 SYDVKM come from the germline V gene. The CDR3 DNA reads TGTGCCAGCGATGGCTACCTGACGGGGCAGTTCTTC. Its protein product is CASDGYLTGQFF. The variable domain in full, completed from reference TRBV28 and TRBJ2-1, reads DVKVTQSSRYLVKRTGEKVFLECVQDMDHENMFWYRQDPGLGLRLIYFSYDVKMKEKGDIPEGYSVSREKKERFSLILESASTNQTSMYLCASDGYLTGQFFGPGTRLTVL.

The chain joins TRBV9 to TRBJ2-3; 10 bases fit TRBD2. The CDR3 totals 17 residues. Germline CDR1 is SGDLS and CDR2 is YYNGEE. V lost 0 bases to trimming and J lost 3 bases; unmatched junction nucleotides: 7. CDR3: CASSVGKRGGRTDTQYF. As DNA, the CDR3 is TGTGCCAGCAGCGTAGGAAAGCGGGGGGGCCGGACAGATACGCAGTATTTT.

This clonotype turned up a few times. CDR3 sequence (DNA): TGTGCCAGCAGCCAAGTACAAGCGGGAGGAGGGGATGAGCAGTTCTTC. It specifies CASSQVQAGGGDEQFF. V gene TRBV4-2 combines with J gene TRBJ2-1, with 9 nucleotides matching TRBD2. The V and J ends lost 1 base and 8 bases, in that order; junction bases with no gene match: 9. Germline CDR1 reads LGHNA; CDR2 reads YNFKEQ. There are 16 residues in the CDR3.

The rearrangement links TRBV5-8 to TRBJ2-3; TRBD2 matches at 14 bases. In germline, CDR1 is SGHTS, CDR2 YDEGEE. This CDR3 spans 17 amino acids. After removal of 4 bases from V and 6 bases from J, the junction contained 10 bases not matched to a gene. CDR3 sequence: CASSLGLAGAPVDTQYF. The CDR3 region has the DNA TGTGCCAGCAGCCTGGGACTAGCGGGGGCCCCGGTCGATACGCAGTATTTT.

This clonotype was counted many times. The chain has TRBV7-2 and TRBJ2-5; D is unresolved. The length of the CDR3 is 14 residues. Germline assignment: CDR1 SGHTA and CDR2 FQGNSA. Trimming removed 2 bases from V and 1 base from J, with 8 bases in between. The CDR3 loop reads CASSLSHLQETQYF. CDR3 nucleotide sequence: TGTGCCAGCAGCTTATCACACCTCCAAGAGACCCAGTACTTC.

At least ten counts were recorded for this clonotype. CDR3 coding DNA: TGCAGCGTTGACCCGACTAGCGCCCGGGGTGAGCAGTTCTTC. Residues: CSVDPTSARGEQFF. The genes are TRBV29-1 and TRBJ2-1; the match to TRBD2 covers 8 bases. The V gene end was trimmed by 3 bases and the J gene end by 9 bases; junction bases not matched to a gene: 10. This CDR3 has 14 residues. Germline V CDR1 and CDR2: SQVTM, ANQGSEA.

This clonotype was seen many times. The chain couples TRBV4-2 to TRBJ2-7; 9 bases agree with TRBD2. The CDR3 runs to 15 residues. Germline loops: CDR1 LGHNA, CDR2 YNFKEQ. V shed 4 bases and J 0 bases; nucleotides not matched to a gene: 4. CDR3 coding DNA: TGTGCCAGCAGCCCTCTAGCGGGGCTCTCCTACGAGCAGTACTTC. It encodes CASSPLAGLSYEQYF.